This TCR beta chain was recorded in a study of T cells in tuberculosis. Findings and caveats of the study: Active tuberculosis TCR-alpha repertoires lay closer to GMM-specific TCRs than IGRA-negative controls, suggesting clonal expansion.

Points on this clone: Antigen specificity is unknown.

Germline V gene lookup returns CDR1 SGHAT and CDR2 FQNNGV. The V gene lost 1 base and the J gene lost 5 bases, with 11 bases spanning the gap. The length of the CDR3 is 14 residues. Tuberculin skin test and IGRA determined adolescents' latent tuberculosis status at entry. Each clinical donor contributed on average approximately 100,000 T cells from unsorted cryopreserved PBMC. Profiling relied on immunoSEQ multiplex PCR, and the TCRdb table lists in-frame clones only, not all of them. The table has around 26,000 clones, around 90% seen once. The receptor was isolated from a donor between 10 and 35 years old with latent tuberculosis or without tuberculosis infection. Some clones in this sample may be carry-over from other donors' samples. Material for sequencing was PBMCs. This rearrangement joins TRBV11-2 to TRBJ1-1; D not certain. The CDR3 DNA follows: TGTGCCAGCAGCTTAGTTCGGGGAATGACTGAAGCTTTCTTT. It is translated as CASSLVRGMTEAFF.